This TCR beta chain came from a study of CD8 T cells in ankylosing spondylitis. This clonotype was found many times. The authors made TCR beta libraries by quantitative 5'-RACE with molecular barcodes. TCRdb redid the calling of the 5' RACE reads with MiXCR, one entry per CDR3 protein. Among some 120,000 distinct CDR3 sequences listed, about 6.5% were seen once. Trimming removed 3 bases at V and 0 bases at J, with 11 bases between. This CDR3 contains 16 residues. Specimen: blood, either unsorted or a sorted T cell fraction (not recorded which). The chain links TRBV12-3 or TRBV12-4 to TRBJ2-2; D is unclear. This TCR was recovered from a male donor with ankylosing spondylitis or in good health (not recorded which). The CDR3 reads CASSLQEIPNTGELFF. In DNA form, the CDR3 reads TGTGCCAGCAGTTTGCAGGAGATCCCGAACACCGGGGAGCTGTTTTTT.